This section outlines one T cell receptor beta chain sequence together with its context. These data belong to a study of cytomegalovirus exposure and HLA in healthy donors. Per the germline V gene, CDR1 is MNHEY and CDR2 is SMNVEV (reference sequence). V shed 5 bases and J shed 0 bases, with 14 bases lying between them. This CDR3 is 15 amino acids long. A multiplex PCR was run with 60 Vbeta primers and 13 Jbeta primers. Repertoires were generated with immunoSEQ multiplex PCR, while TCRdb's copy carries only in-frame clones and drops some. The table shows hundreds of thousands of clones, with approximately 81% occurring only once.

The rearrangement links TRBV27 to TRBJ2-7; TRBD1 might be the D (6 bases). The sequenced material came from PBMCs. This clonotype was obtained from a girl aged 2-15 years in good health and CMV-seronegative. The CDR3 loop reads CASSPRQAASYEQYF. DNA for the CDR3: TGTGCCAGCAGTCCCCGACAGGCCGCCTCCTACGAGCAGTACTTC.